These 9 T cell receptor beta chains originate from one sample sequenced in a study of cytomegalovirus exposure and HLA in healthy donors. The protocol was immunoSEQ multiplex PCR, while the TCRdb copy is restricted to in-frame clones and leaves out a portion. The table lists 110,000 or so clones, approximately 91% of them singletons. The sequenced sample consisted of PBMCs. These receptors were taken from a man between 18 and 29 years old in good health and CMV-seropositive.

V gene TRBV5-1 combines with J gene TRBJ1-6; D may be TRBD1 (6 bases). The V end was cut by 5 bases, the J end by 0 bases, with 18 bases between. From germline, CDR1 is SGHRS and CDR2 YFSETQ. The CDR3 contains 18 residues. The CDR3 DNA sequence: TGCGCCAGCAGTATGGGGGAGACAGGAAGCTCCTATAATTCACCCCTCCACTTT. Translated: CASSMGETGSSYNSPLHF.

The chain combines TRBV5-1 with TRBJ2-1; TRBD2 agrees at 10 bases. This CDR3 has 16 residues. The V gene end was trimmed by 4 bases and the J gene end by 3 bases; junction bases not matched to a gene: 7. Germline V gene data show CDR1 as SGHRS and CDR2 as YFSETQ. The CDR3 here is CASSHYSGGLYNEQFF. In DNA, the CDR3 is TGCGCCAGCAGCCATTATAGCGGGGGGCTCTACAATGAGCAGTTCTTC.

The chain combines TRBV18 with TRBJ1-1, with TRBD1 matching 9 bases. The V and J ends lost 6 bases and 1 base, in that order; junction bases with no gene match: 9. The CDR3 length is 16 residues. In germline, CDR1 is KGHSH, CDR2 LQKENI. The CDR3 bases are TGTGCCAGCTCCCCGGGACAGGGCCTCCAGAACACTGAAGCTTTCTTT. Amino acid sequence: CASSPGQGLQNTEAFF.

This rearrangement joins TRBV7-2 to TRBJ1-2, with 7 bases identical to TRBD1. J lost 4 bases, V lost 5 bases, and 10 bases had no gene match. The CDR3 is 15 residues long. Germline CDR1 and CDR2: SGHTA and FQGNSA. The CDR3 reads CASSPQGQPSYGYTF. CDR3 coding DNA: TGTGCCAGCAGCCCCCAGGGACAGCCATCCTATGGCTACACCTTC.

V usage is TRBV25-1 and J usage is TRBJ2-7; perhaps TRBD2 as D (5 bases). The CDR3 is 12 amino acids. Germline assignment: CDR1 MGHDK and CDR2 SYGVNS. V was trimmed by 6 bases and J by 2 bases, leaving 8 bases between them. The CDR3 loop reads CASSPGTYEQYF. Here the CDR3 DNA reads TGTGCCAGCAGCCCCGGGACCTACGAGCAGTACTTC.

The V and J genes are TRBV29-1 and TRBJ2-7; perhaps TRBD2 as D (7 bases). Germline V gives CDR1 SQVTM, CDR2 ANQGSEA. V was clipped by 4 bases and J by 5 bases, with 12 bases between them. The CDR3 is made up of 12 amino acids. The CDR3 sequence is CSVALGGHEQYF. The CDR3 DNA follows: TGCAGCGTTGCGCTCGGGGGGCACGAGCAGTACTTC.

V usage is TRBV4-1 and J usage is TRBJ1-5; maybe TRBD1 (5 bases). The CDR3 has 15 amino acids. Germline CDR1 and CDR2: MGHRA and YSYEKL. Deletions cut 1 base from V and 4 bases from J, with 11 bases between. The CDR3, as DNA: TGCGCCAGCAGCCAAGTGGAAGGGGCGAATCAGCCCCAGCATTTT. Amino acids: CASSQVEGANQPQHF.

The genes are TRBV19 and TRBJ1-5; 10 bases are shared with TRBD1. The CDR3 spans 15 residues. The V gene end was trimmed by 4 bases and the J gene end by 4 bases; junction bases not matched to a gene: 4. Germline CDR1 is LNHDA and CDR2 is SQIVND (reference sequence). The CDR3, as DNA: TGTGCCAGTAGTAAACGACAGGGGGCAAATCAGCCCCAGCATTTT. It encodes CASSKRQGANQPQHF.

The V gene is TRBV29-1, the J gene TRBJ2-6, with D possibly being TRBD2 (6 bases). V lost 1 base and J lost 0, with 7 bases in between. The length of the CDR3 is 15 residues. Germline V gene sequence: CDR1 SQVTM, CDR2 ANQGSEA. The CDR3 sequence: CSVEVGGSGANVLTF. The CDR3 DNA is TGCAGCGTTGAAGTGGGGGGCTCTGGGGCCAACGTCCTGACTTTC.